Listed below are T cell receptor beta chains from one sample, sequenced in a study of T cell responses to AZD1222 COVID-19 vaccine. The data were produced by immunoSEQ multiplex PCR, yet TCRdb's version contains in-frame clones alone and is incomplete. The table includes approximately 140,000 clones, around 90% detected once. The material was peripheral blood, obtained 28 days after the second AZD1222 dose. All receptors come from an adult who received the AZD1222 COVID-19 vaccine. Both conserved end residues are part of each CDR3. Fields, in order: CDR3 length, clone size, J gene, V gene, D gene, CDR3 protein, CDR3 DNA. The D gene is left open where the match is weak. Size tells how often a clone was seen (once, few, many) or the class of an expanded clone, and some rows leave it out.

14	-	TRBJ1-5	TRBV2	TRBD1	CASTTGQAQSPQHF	TGTGCCAGCACCACCGGACAGGCCCAGAGTCCCCAGCATTTT
17	-	TRBJ2-2	TRBV5-1	TRBD2	CASSSPSGIVHTGELFF	TGCGCCAGCAGCTCACCTAGCGGGATAGTTCACACCGGGGAGCTGTTTTTT
12	-	TRBJ1-6	TRBV7-9	-	CASSPQGSPLHF	TGTGCCAGCAGCCCACAGGGTTCACCCCTCCACTTT
15	-	TRBJ1-1	TRBV6-5	-	CASSPWRGANTEAFF	TGTGCCAGCAGTCCCTGGAGGGGGGCGAACACTGAAGCTTTCTTT
15	-	TRBJ1-5	TRBV3-1/TRBV3-2	TRBD1	CASSQDGRGRQPQHF	TGTGCCAGCAGCCAAGATGGAAGGGGGCGGCAGCCCCAGCATTTT
14	once	TRBJ1-4	TRBV5-1	-	CASSPQDANEKLFF	TGCGCCAGCAGCCCACAGGACGCTAATGAAAAACTGTTTTTT
14	-	TRBJ1-1	TRBV6-5	-	CASSIRRLNTEAFF	TGTGCCAGCAGTATCAGGAGACTGAACACTGAAGCTTTCTTT
17	-	TRBJ2-6	TRBV5-1	-	CASSLGSVTSGANVLTF	TGCGCCAGCAGCTTAGGCAGTGTAACCTCTGGGGCCAACGTCCTGACTTTC
12	-	TRBJ2-7	TRBV7-9	-	CASSFGWSEQYF	TGTGCCAGCAGCTTTGGATGGAGCGAGCAGTACTTC
16	-	TRBJ1-1	TRBV9	TRBD1	CASSPNPGTGRTEAFF	TGTGCCAGCAGCCCCAACCCCGGGACAGGTCGGACTGAAGCTTTCTTT
17	-	TRBJ2-1	TRBV11-2	TRBD2	CASSTRGRVAGRNEQFF	TGTGCCAGCAGCACCCGCGGTAGGGTAGCGGGACGGAATGAGCAGTTCTTC
14	-	TRBJ1-1	TRBV3-1/TRBV3-2	TRBD1	CASSYDQGAVEAFF	TGTGCCAGCAGTTACGATCAGGGGGCGGTTGAAGCTTTCTTT
14	-	TRBJ1-4	TRBV7-9	-	CASSLDGPGEKLFF	TGTGCCAGCAGCTTAGACGGTCCGGGTGAAAAACTGTTTTTT
13	-	TRBJ1-1	TRBV25-1	-	CASSFVLGGEAFF	TGTGCCAGCAGTTTTGTCCTAGGGGGTGAAGCTTTCTTT
12	-	TRBJ1-1	TRBV4-1	-	CASKWGDTEAFF	TGCGCCAGCAAATGGGGGGACACTGAAGCTTTCTTT
17	-	TRBJ2-3	TRBV7-9	TRBD2	CASSLVLAGDRTDTQYF	TGTGCCAGCAGCTTAGTTTTAGCGGGAGATCGCACAGATACGCAGTATTTT
13	-	TRBJ1-2	TRBV2	-	CAIPPGRNYGYTF	TGTGCCATCCCACCTGGCCGCAACTATGGCTACACCTTC
21	-	TRBJ2-7	TRBV6-2/TRBV6-3	TRBD1	CASSYSLTGGFAGAASYEQYF	TGTGCCAGCAGTTACTCCCTGACAGGGGGCTTCGCGGGCGCCGCCTCCTACGAGCAGTACTTC
14	-	TRBJ1-5	TRBV29-1	-	CSVAGGQGNQPQHF	TGCAGCGTTGCGGGGGGTCAGGGCAATCAGCCCCAGCATTTT
15	-	TRBJ1-1	TRBV18	TRBD1	CASSRTWDRDTEAFF	TGTGCCAGCTCACGGACCTGGGACAGGGACACTGAAGCTTTCTTT
14	-	TRBJ2-7	TRBV19	-	CASSIFADTYEQYF	TGTGCCAGTAGTATCTTCGCCGATACCTACGAGCAGTACTTC
15	-	TRBJ1-2	TRBV28	TRBD1	CASSPSGQGAYGYTF	TGTGCCAGCAGTCCATCGGGACAGGGGGCGTATGGCTACACCTTC
13	-	TRBJ1-1	TRBV12-3/TRBV12-4	TRBD1	CASSLAGGSEAFF	TGTGCCAGCAGTTTGGCAGGGGGCTCTGAAGCTTTCTTT
11	-	TRBJ2-7	TRBV28	TRBD1	CATGVSYEQYF	TGTGCGACAGGGGTGTCCTACGAGCAGTACTTC
12	-	TRBJ1-1	TRBV10-3	-	CATQNGVAEAFF	TGTGCCACGCAAAACGGGGTTGCTGAAGCTTTCTTT
17	-	TRBJ2-7	TRBV14	TRBD2	CASSPGTSGVKRYEQYF	TGTGCCAGCAGCCCGGGGACTAGCGGGGTAAAACGGTACGAGCAGTACTTC
15	-	TRBJ2-1	TRBV4-2	TRBD2	CASSQEGEGLNEQFF	TGTGCCAGCAGCCAAGAAGGGGAGGGCCTAAATGAGCAGTTCTTC
17	-	TRBJ2-3	TRBV5-6	TRBD2	CASSPLAGQPSTDTQYF	TGTGCCAGCAGCCCCCTAGCGGGGCAACCTAGCACAGATACGCAGTATTTT
15	-	TRBJ2-5	TRBV9	TRBD2	CASSGTSGGQETQYF	TGTGCCAGCAGCGGCACTAGCGGGGGCCAAGAGACCCAGTACTTC
15	once	TRBJ1-1	TRBV5-1	TRBD1	CASSLGTGVPSEAFF	TGCGCCAGCAGCTTAGGTACAGGGGTCCCCTCTGAAGCTTTCTTT
16	-	TRBJ2-5	TRBV2	TRBD2	CASSELASGREETQYF	TGTGCCAGCAGTGAATTGGCTAGCGGGAGGGAAGAGACCCAGTACTTC
14	-	TRBJ1-2	TRBV6-5	-	CASSLRGPNYGYTF	TGTGCCAGCAGCCTAAGGGGTCCTAACTATGGCTACACCTTC
15	-	TRBJ2-1	TRBV5-1	TRBD2	CASSSPPSGDNEQFF	TGCGCCAGCAGCTCCCCCCCTAGCGGCGACAATGAGCAGTTCTTC
17	-	TRBJ1-1	TRBV5-1	TRBD1	CASSSPPPDRGLTEAFF	TGCGCCAGCAGCTCACCACCACCGGACAGGGGGCTCACTGAAGCTTTCTTT
13	-	TRBJ1-5	TRBV20-1	-	CSASEGSNQPQHF	TGCAGTGCGAGTGAGGGTAGCAATCAGCCCCAGCATTTT
15	-	TRBJ1-1	TRBV27	TRBD1	CASRRSVGTATEAFF	TGTGCCAGCAGACGCAGCGTAGGGACAGCAACTGAAGCTTTCTTT
15	-	TRBJ2-7	TRBV30	-	CAWSGDLISSYEQYF	TGTGCCTGGAGTGGGGATCTCATTAGCTCCTACGAGCAGTACTTC
13	-	TRBJ2-5	TRBV6-5	-	CASSTIVGETQYF	TGTGCCAGCAGCACTATAGTAGGAGAGACCCAGTACTTC
16	-	TRBJ1-4	TRBV4-2	-	CASRPSPGSPNEKLFF	TGTGCCAGCAGACCAAGCCCAGGAAGCCCGAATGAAAAACTGTTTTTT